The clone carrying this TCR beta chain came up a few times. Profiling relied on immunoSEQ multiplex PCR, and the TCRdb table lists in-frame clones only, not all of them. The sample has some 130,000 clones, about 96% seen once. Germline V CDR1 and CDR2: SGHRS, YFSETQ. V was shortened by 4 bases and J by 2 bases, with 6 bases between the two germline ends. This CDR3 contains 12 residues. The record originates from a study of T cell changes during pregnancy in multiple sclerosis. The receptor's source is a female donor with multiple sclerosis, enrolled in a pregnancy study. The chain joins TRBV5-1 to TRBJ1-1, with unresolved D. The sample in question was peripheral blood, obtained after pregnancy. CDR3 coding DNA: TGCGCCAGCAGCGTCAGTAACACTGAAGCTTTCTTT. Translation gives CASSVSNTEAFF.